The T cell receptor beta chain under discussion was sequenced for a study of Ad26.COV2.S vaccination and SARS-CoV-2 variants. Background on the study: Enrolled in COV1001, the donor was in the Ad26.COV2.S trial arm, which received the vaccine.

Per germline, CDR1 SGDLS and CDR2 YYNGEE. V shed 3 bases, J shed 6 bases, and the junction held 10 bases outside the gene matches. The CDR3 spans 17 residues. Treatment of the sample: around 19 received Ad26.COV2.S at low or high dose, single or two shots; about 5 received placebo; per-sample allocation not given. After the first vaccine or placebo injection, samples were drawn on day 63. Donation was by an adult aged 18-55 years who was in Boston. Ad26 vector vaccine expressed Wuhan-strain SARS-CoV-2 spike. This clone has just one count. What it binds is not known. Profiled with immunoSEQ multiplex PCR; TCRdb holds only in-frame clones, not every one. The repertoire includes about 350,000 clones, about 88% of them detected once, and roughly 10% sits in the top ten. Overall study results and limits: The study found higher spike-specific TCR breadth in vaccine than placebo recipients.

The J gene is TRBJ1-6, the V gene TRBV9; TRBD1 aligns across 9 bases. The TCR originated in a person aged 18-60 years who received the Ad26.COV2.S COVID-19 vaccine or a placebo. The sample here was peripheral blood, taken in a trial of Ad26.COV2.S vaccine versus placebo. The CDR3 bases are TGTGCCAGCAGCGACGCCGCTGGGACAGGGTCTAATTCACCCCTCCACTTT. Translated: CASSDAAGTGSNSPLHF. Full variable domain (missing parts from reference TRBV9 and TRBJ1-6): DSGVTQTPKHLITATGQRVTLRCSPRSGDLSVYWYQQSLDQGLQFLIQYYNGEERAKGNILERFSAQQFPDLHSELNLSSLELGDSALYFCASSDAAGTGSNSPLHFGNGTRLTVT.